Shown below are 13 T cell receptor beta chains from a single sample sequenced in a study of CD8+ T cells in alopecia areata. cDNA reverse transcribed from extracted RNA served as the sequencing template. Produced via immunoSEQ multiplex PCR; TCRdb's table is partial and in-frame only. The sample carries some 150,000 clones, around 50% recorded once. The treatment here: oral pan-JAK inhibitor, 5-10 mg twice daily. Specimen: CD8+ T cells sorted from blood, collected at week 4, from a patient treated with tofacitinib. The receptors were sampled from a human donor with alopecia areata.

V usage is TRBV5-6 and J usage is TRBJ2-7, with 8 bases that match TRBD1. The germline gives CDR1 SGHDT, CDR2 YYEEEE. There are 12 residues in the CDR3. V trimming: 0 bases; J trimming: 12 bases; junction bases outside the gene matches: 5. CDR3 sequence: CASSLVGQGRYF. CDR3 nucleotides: TGTGCCAGCAGCTTGGTAGGACAGGGACGGTACTTC.

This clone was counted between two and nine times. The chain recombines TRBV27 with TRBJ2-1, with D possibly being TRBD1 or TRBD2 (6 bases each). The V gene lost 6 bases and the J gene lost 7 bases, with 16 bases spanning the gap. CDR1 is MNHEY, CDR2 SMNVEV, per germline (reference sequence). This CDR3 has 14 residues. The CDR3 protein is CASRPGGRLNEQFF. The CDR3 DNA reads TGTGCCAGCAGACCCGGGGGCCGACTAAATGAGCAGTTCTTC.

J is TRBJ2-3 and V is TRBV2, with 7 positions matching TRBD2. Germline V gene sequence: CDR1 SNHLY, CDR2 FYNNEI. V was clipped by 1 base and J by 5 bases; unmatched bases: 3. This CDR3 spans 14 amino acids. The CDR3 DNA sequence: TGTGCCAGCAGTGAAGTCGGGGAGGGAGATACGCAGTATTTT. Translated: CASSEVGEGDTQYF. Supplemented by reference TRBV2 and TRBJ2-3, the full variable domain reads EPEVTQTPSHQVTQMGQEVILRCVPISNHLYFYWYRQILGQKVEFLVSFYNNEISEKSEIFDDQFSVERPDGSNFTLKIRSTKLEDSAMYFCASSEVGEGDTQYFGPGTRLTVL.

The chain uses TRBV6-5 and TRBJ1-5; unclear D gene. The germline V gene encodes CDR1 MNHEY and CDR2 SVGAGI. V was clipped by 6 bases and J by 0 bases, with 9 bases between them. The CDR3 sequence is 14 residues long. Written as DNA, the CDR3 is TGTGCCAGCAGCTCAGCAGATAGCAATCAGCCCCAGCATTTT. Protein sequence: CASSSADSNQPQHF.

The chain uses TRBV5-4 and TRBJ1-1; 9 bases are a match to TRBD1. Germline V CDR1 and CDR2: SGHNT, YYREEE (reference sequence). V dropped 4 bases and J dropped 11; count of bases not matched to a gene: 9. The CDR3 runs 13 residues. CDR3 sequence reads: CASSIGTGRRAFF. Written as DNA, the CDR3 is TGTGCCAGCAGCATCGGGACAGGGAGGAGGGCTTTCTTT.

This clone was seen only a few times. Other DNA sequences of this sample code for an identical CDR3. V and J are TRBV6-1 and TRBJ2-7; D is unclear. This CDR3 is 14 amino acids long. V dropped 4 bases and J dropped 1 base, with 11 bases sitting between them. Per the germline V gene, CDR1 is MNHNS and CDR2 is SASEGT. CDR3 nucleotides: TGTGCCAGCAGTGGACTTGGAAGTTCCTACGAGCAGTACTTC. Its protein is CASSGLGSSYEQYF.

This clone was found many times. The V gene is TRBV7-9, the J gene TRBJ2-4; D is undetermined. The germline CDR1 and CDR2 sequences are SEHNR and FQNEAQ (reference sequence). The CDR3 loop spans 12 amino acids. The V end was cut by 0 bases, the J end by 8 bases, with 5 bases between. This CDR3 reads CASSLAKDIQYF. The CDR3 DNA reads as TGTGCCAGCAGCTTAGCGAAGGACATTCAGTACTTC.

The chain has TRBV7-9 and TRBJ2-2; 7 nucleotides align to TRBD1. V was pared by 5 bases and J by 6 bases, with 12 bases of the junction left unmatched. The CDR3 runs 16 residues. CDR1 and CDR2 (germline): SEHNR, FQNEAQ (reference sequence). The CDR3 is CASSNSTGFYAGELFF. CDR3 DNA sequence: TGTGCCAGCAGCAACTCGACAGGGTTTTACGCCGGGGAGCTGTTTTTT. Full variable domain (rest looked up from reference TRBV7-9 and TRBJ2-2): DTGVSQNPRHKITKRGQNVTFRCDPISEHNRLYWYRQTLGQGPEFLTYFQNEAQLEKSRLLSDRFSAERPKGSFSTLEIQRTEQGDSAMYLCASSNSTGFYAGELFFGEGSRLTVL.

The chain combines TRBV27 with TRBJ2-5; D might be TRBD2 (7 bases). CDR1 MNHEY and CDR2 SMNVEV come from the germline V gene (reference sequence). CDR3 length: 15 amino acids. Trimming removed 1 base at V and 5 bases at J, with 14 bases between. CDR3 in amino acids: CASSLWGGEGETQYF. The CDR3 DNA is TGTGCCAGCAGTTTATGGGGGGGCGAAGGGGAGACCCAGTACTTC.

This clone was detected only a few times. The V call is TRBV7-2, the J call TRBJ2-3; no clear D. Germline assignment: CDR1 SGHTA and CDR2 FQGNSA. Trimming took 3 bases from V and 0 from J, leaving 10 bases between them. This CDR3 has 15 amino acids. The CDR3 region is CASSFLGRSTDTQYF. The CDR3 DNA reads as TGTGCCAGCAGCTTTCTGGGCAGGAGCACAGATACGCAGTATTTT.

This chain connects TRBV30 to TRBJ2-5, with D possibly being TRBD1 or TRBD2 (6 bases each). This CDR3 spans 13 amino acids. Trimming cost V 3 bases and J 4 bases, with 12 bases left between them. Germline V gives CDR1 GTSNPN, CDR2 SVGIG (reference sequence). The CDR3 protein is CAWSGGEVETQYF. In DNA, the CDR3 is TGTGCCTGGAGCGGGGGCGAGGTAGAGACCCAGTACTTC.

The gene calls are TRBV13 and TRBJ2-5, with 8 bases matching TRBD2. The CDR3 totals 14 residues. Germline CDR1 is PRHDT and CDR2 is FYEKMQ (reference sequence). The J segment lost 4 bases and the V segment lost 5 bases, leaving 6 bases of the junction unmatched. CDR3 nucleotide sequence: TGTGCCAGCAGCCCATCGGGGGGGAGAGAGACCCAGTACTTC. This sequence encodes CASSPSGGRETQYF.

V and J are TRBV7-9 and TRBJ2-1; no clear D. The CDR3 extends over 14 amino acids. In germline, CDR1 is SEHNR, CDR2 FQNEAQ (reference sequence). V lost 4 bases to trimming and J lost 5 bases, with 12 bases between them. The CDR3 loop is CASSSMTLDNEQFF. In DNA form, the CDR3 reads TGTGCCAGCAGCTCAATGACCCTAGACAATGAGCAGTTCTTC.